The next 28 T cell receptor beta chains were all read from a single sample in a study of cytomegalovirus exposure and HLA in healthy donors. The PCR employed 60 Vbeta primers together with 13 Jbeta primers. TCRdb keeps only in-frame clones here, not all; method: immunoSEQ multiplex PCR. The table includes 150,000 to 250,000 clones, about 80% detected once. Sequencing input: PBMCs. The receptor source for this set is a man younger than 40 in good health and CMV-seronegative.

The chain uses TRBV7-3 and TRBJ2-1; no reliable D call. There are 12 residues in the CDR3. Trimming shortened V by 5 bases and J by 8 bases, and 10 bases separated the two germline ends. Germline V CDR1 and CDR2: SGHTA, FQGTGA. CDR3 in DNA: TGTGCCAGCAGCATCCTACCTCATGAGCAGTTCTTC. Protein sequence: CASSILPHEQFF. The entire variable domain, with the rest obtained from reference TRBV7-3 and TRBJ2-1, is as follows: GAGVSQTPSNKVTEKGKYVELRCDPISGHTALYWYRQSLGQGPEFLIYFQGTGAADDSGLPNDRFFAVRPEGSVSTLKIQRTERGDSAVYLCASSILPHEQFFGPGTRLTVL.

This chain uses TRBV18 with TRBJ2-7; unclear D gene. Trimming stripped 2 bases from V and 2 bases from J, with 10 bases between. Per the germline V gene, CDR1 is KGHSH and CDR2 is LQKENI. The CDR3 runs 14 residues. As DNA, the CDR3 is TGTGCCAGCTCACCAGAGACAAGTACCTACGAGCAGTACTTC. As protein: CASSPETSTYEQYF. The full variable domain, its missing parts supplied by reference TRBV18 and TRBJ2-7, is NAGVMQNPRHLVRRRGQEARLRCSPMKGHSHVYWYRQLPEEGLKFMVYLQKENIIDESGMPKERFSAEFPKEGPSILRIQQVVRGDSAAYFCASSPETSTYEQYFGPGTRLTVT.

This clone was counted once. V usage is TRBV28 and J usage is TRBJ1-3; D is ambiguous. The germline V gene encodes CDR1 MDHEN and CDR2 SYDVKM. This CDR3 has 15 amino acids. Deletions cut 6 bases from V and 0 bases from J, with 12 bases between. The CDR3 loop is CASRPSGSSGNTIYF. As DNA, the CDR3 is TGTGCCAGCAGACCATCCGGGAGCTCTGGAAACACCATATATTTT.

The table lists this clone with a few counts. The chain is built from TRBV14 and TRBJ1-3; D not certain. There are 14 residues in the CDR3. The germline V gene encodes CDR1 SGHDN and CDR2 FVKESK. V was shortened by 3 bases and J by 4 bases, with 10 bases between the two germline ends. The CDR3 loop is CASSQRLQGNTIYF. The DNA for the CDR3 is TGTGCCAGCAGCCAGCGCTTACAGGGAAACACCATATATTTT.

The V and J genes are TRBV15 and TRBJ2-6; TRBD2 might be the D (6 bases). CDR1 and CDR2 (germline): LNHNV, YYDKDF (reference sequence). The CDR3 is made up of 15 amino acids. Trimming removed 3 bases from V and 2 bases from J, with 8 bases in between. The CDR3 DNA sequence: TGTGCCACCAGCAGGGAGGGTCCTGGGGCCAACGTCCTGACTTTC. This encodes CATSREGPGANVLTF.

There are a few counts of this clone. This chain joins TRBV7-3 and TRBJ2-7; D not certain. The germline gives CDR1 SGHTA, CDR2 FQGTGA. The CDR3 length is 14 residues. Trimming removed 5 bases from V and 0 bases from J, with 11 bases in between. The CDR3 sequence: CASSPSRNSYEQYF. In DNA form, the CDR3 reads TGTGCCAGCAGCCCCTCCAGGAACTCCTACGAGCAGTACTTC.

The chain employs TRBV29-1 and TRBJ1-5; D ambiguous. The CDR3 is made up of 12 amino acids. Germline assignment: CDR1 SQVTM and CDR2 ANQGSEA. Trimming took off 5 bases at V and 2 bases at J, with 7 bases between the two ends. CDR3: CSVMEGNQPQHF. CDR3 DNA: TGCAGCGTTATGGAGGGCAATCAGCCCCAGCATTTT.

In DNA, the CDR3 is TGTGCCAGCTCACCCGGACAGGGACGTCAAGAGACCCAGTACTTC. Translating it yields CASSPGQGRQETQYF. The chain combines TRBV18 with TRBJ2-5; 8 nucleotides match TRBD1. Germline trimming cut 3 bases from V and 2 bases from J; bases unmatched to any gene: 5. This CDR3 comprises 15 residues. Germline lookup yields CDR1 KGHSH and CDR2 LQKENI.

This clone was recorded only once. V and J are TRBV10-1 and TRBJ1-1; 7 nucleotides line up with TRBD1. V shed 6 bases, J shed 0 bases, and the junction held 4 bases outside the gene matches. In germline, CDR1 is WNHNN, CDR2 SYGVQD (reference sequence). The CDR3 runs 14 residues. CDR3 coding DNA: TGCGCCAGCAGGAAGGGACAGCTGAACACTGAAGCTTTCTTT. This sequence encodes CASRKGQLNTEAFF.

This chain uses TRBV2 with TRBJ2-3, with D perhaps matching TRBD2 (5 bases). The germline V gene encodes CDR1 SNHLY and CDR2 FYNNEI. The CDR3 spans 16 residues. Trimming cost V 4 bases and J 0 bases, with 14 bases left between them. In DNA form, the CDR3 reads TGTGCCAGCAGTGTTCGGCGGGTCGATAGCACAGATACGCAGTATTTT. Its protein is CASSVRRVDSTDTQYF.

The chain uses TRBV7-2 and TRBJ2-3, with D unclear. With 4 bases removed from V and 1 base from J, the gap between germline ends came to 6 bases. From germline, CDR1 is SGHTA and CDR2 FQGNSA. The CDR3 contains 13 residues. As DNA, the CDR3 is TGTGCCAGCAGCTCACACCGCACAGATACGCAGTATTTT. Translated: CASSSHRTDTQYF.

In this sample, this clone turned up once. The V and J genes are TRBV5-4 and TRBJ2-1; 7 positions match TRBD1. The CDR3 consists of 14 residues. The V segment lost 5 bases and the J segment 4 bases; nucleotides outside the gene matches: 6. Germline CDR1 SGHNT, CDR2 YYREEE (reference sequence). This CDR3 reads CASRGTEPYNEQFF. The CDR3 region has the DNA TGTGCCAGCAGGGGGACAGAGCCTTACAATGAGCAGTTCTTC.

The chain is built from TRBV28 and TRBJ1-3; 10 bases are a match to TRBD1. The J segment lost 5 bases and the V segment lost 6 bases, leaving 7 bases of the junction unmatched. CDR1 MDHEN and CDR2 SYDVKM come from the germline V gene. The CDR3 contains 15 residues. The CDR3 spells CASRAEGQGRNTIYF. The CDR3 bases are TGTGCCAGCAGAGCGGAGGGACAGGGGAGAAACACCATATATTTT.

The V and J genes are TRBV7-6 and TRBJ2-3; TRBD1 is a possible D gene (5 bases). The V gene's germline CDR1 is SGHVS and CDR2 FNYEAQ. V shed 0 bases and J shed 2 bases, with 6 bases lying between them. The CDR3 spans 14 residues. Here the CDR3 reads CASSLAGPTDTQYF. CDR3 DNA: TGTGCCAGCAGCTTAGCGGGGCCCACAGATACGCAGTATTTT.

J is TRBJ2-5 and V is TRBV11-2, with D maybe TRBD1 (6 bases). The CDR3 covers 15 residues. Trimming cost V 2 bases and J 11 bases, with 21 bases left between them. Germline lookup yields CDR1 SGHAT and CDR2 FQNNGV. This chain's CDR3 is CASSLLPGVLGEQYF. CDR3 sequence (DNA): TGTGCCAGCAGCTTACTCCCAGGGGTATTGGGGGAGCAGTACTTC. The full variable domain, rest sourced from reference TRBV11-2 and TRBJ2-5, is EAGVAQSPRYKIIEKRQSVAFWCNPISGHATLYWYQQILGQGPKLLIQFQNNGVVDDSQLPKDRFSAERLKGVDSTLKIQPAKLEDSAVYLCASSLLPGVLGEQYFGPGTRLLVL.

This clone was seen a single time. This rearrangement joins TRBV9 to TRBJ1-4, with D uncertain. The CDR3 totals 13 residues. Between the trimmed V and J ends, which lost 3 bases and 10 bases, there was a span of 13 bases. Germline lookup yields CDR1 SGDLS and CDR2 YYNGEE. The CDR3 DNA sequence: TGTGCCAGCAGCGGTCAGGCTGTCGGAAAACTGTTTTTT. It codes for CASSGQAVGKLFF.

J is TRBJ2-3 and V is TRBV14; possibly TRBD1 for D (5 bases). Trimming removed 5 bases at V and 4 bases at J, with 13 bases between. CDR1 is SGHDN and CDR2 is FVKESK in the germline V gene. The CDR3 covers 14 residues. CDR3 region: CASSAGRWADTQYF. In DNA form, the CDR3 reads TGTGCCAGCAGCGCAGGGCGATGGGCAGATACGCAGTATTTT.

The chain uses TRBV5-5 and TRBJ2-2, with D uncertain. Germline V gene sequence: CDR1 SGHKS, CDR2 YYEKEE (reference sequence). Trimming stripped 1 base from V and 4 bases from J, with 11 bases between. The CDR3 is 15 amino acids. Here the CDR3 reads CASSLSPTITGELFF. The CDR3, as DNA: TGTGCCAGCAGCTTGTCCCCCACAATCACCGGGGAGCTGTTTTTT.

The chain uses TRBV19 and TRBJ1-1; 8 positions match TRBD1. With 4 bases clipped from V and 0 bases from J, the junction kept 7 bases outside the gene matches. The CDR3 contains 16 residues. Germline values: CDR1 LNHDA, CDR2 SQIVND (reference sequence). The CDR3 coding sequence is TGTGCCAGTAGTACCGGGACAGGTACCTTGAACACTGAAGCTTTCTTT. Encoded protein: CASSTGTGTLNTEAFF.

The chain employs TRBV27 and TRBJ2-7; 7 bases map to TRBD2. This CDR3 is 16 amino acids long. From germline, CDR1 is MNHEY and CDR2 SMNVEV (reference sequence). V dropped 3 bases and J dropped 4; count of bases not matched to a gene: 12. This chain's CDR3 is CASSFGLAEPPYEQYF. Written as DNA, the CDR3 is TGTGCCAGCAGTTTCGGGCTAGCGGAACCCCCTTACGAGCAGTACTTC.

This chain joins TRBV4-1 and TRBJ2-7, with a weak D call TRBD2 (6 bases). The germline gives CDR1 MGHRA, CDR2 YSYEKL. The CDR3 totals 15 residues. Between the trimmed V and J ends, which lost 1 base and 1 base, there was a span of 11 bases. Here the CDR3 reads CASSQVGGRSYEQYF. CDR3 coding DNA: TGCGCCAGCAGCCAAGTAGGAGGGAGGTCCTACGAGCAGTACTTC.

CDR3 coding DNA: TGTGCCAGCAGTTTATTAGGGGCTGGGGCCAACGTCCTGACTTTC. This gives the protein CASSLLGAGANVLTF. The rearrangement uses TRBV28 and TRBJ2-6, with D tentatively TRBD1 (5 bases). Germline CDR1 is MDHEN and CDR2 is SYDVKM. The CDR3 loop spans 15 amino acids. Trimming stripped 1 base from V and 2 bases from J, with 6 bases between.

The V call is TRBV7-3, the J call TRBJ2-1; D gene ambiguous. Germline values: CDR1 SGHTA, CDR2 FQGTGA. The V end was cut by 2 bases, the J end by 0 bases, with 8 bases between. The CDR3 contains 15 residues. The CDR3 reads CASSLSPSSYNEQFF. The CDR3 region has the DNA TGTGCCAGCAGCTTATCCCCTAGCTCCTACAATGAGCAGTTCTTC. Using reference TRBV7-3 and TRBJ2-1 for the parts outside the CDR3, the full variable domain is GAGVSQTPSNKVTEKGKYVELRCDPISGHTALYWYRQSLGQGPEFLIYFQGTGAADDSGLPNDRFFAVRPEGSVSTLKIQRTERGDSAVYLCASSLSPSSYNEQFFGPGTRLTVL.

This chain uses TRBV6-1 with TRBJ2-6; D is unresolved. The CDR3 runs 15 residues. V was shortened by 3 bases and J by 0 bases, with 6 bases between the two germline ends. Germline V gene sequence: CDR1 MNHNS, CDR2 SASEGT. The CDR3 protein is CASSERVSGANVLTF. In DNA, the CDR3 is TGTGCCAGCAGTGAGCGTGTCTCTGGGGCCAACGTCCTGACTTTC.

V gene TRBV7-9 combines with J gene TRBJ2-1; the match to TRBD1 covers 8 bases. Unmatched junction bases numbered 2, after V lost 4 bases and J lost 3 bases. The CDR3 is made up of 14 amino acids. CDR1 SEHNR and CDR2 FQNEAQ come from the germline V gene (reference sequence). CDR3 bases: TGTGCCAGCAGCTCAGACAGGGGCTACAATGAGCAGTTCTTC. It encodes CASSSDRGYNEQFF.

CDR3 residues: CATTSGRPVSTYEQYF. CDR3 in DNA: TGCGCCACGACTAGCGGGAGGCCTGTTTCTACCTACGAGCAGTACTTC. The chain joins TRBV10-2 to TRBJ2-5; 13 positions agree with TRBD2. The end of the DNA fits TRBJ2-7 better, so the J call may be wrong. The CDR3 has 16 amino acids. Germline CDR1 is WSHSY and CDR2 is SAAADI.

V and J are TRBV28 and TRBJ2-7, with a weak D call TRBD1 (6 bases). The CDR3 has 18 residues. Germline V lookup: CDR1 MDHEN, CDR2 SYDVKM. V shed 4 bases and J shed 2 bases, with 24 bases lying between them. The CDR3 DNA is TGTGCCAGCAGTTCCCCCGCGCCCCGACAGGCCGCCCCCTACGAGCAGTACTTC. It yields the protein CASSSPAPRQAAPYEQYF.

In its sample, this clone was seen a few times. The V and J genes are TRBV7-6 and TRBJ2-5; 8 positions agree with TRBD2. CDR3 length equals 19 residues. CDR1 SGHVS and CDR2 FNYEAQ come from the germline V gene. The junction had 19 bases not matched to a gene; V was cut back by 5 bases and J by 2 bases. The CDR3 DNA reads TGTGCCAGCAGCCCAGTGGGCCGACTGGCGGGAGGTTGGCAAGAGACCCAGTACTTC. This codes for CASSPVGRLAGGWQETQYF.